These 14 T cell receptor beta chains came from one sample sequenced in a study of neurological immune-mediated disorders. TCRdb reprocessed the 5' RACE reads with MiXCR, giving one entry per CDR3 protein. This sample has approximately 36,000 distinct CDR3 sequences; 11% occur once, and the top ten carry around 3.9%. The time point denotes: technical triplicate 1. Sequencing was carried out using PBMCs. The receptors shown here come from a man between 60 and 75 years old with HTLV-1-associated myelopathy (HAM/TSP).

There are many counts of this clonotype. The chain has TRBV5-1 and TRBJ1-5; D is undetermined. Trimming cost V 2 bases and J 3 bases, with 6 bases left between them. This CDR3 is 13 amino acids long. The germline V gene encodes CDR1 SGHRS and CDR2 YFSETQ. The CDR3 DNA reads TGCGCCAGCAGCTTCCGGGACAATCAGCCCCAGCATTTT. Translated, it gives CASSFRDNQPQHF. The complete variable domain, with remaining parts taken from reference TRBV5-1 and TRBJ1-5, reads KAGVTQTPRYLIKTRGQQVTLSCSPISGHRSVSWYQQTPGQGLQFLFEYFSETQRNKGNFPGRFSGRQFSNSRSEMNVSTLELGDSALYLCASSFRDNQPQHFGDGTRLSIL.

The rearrangement links TRBV6-2 or TRBV6-3 to TRBJ2-1, with TRBD2 identical over 7 bases. This CDR3 comprises 15 residues. J lost 2 bases, V lost 6 bases, and 7 bases had no gene match. Germline CDR1 and CDR2: MNHEY and SVGEGT. The CDR3 protein is CASRSSGPTYNEQFF. DNA for the CDR3: TGTGCCAGCAGGTCTAGCGGACCGACCTACAATGAGCAGTTCTTC.

This clonotype was picked up many times. The CDR3 loop reads CASSFGVVAGGGDEQFF. The CDR3 DNA sequence: TGTGCCAGCAGTTTTGGGGTGGTAGCGGGAGGGGGCGATGAGCAGTTCTTC. This chain links TRBV28 with TRBJ2-1; TRBD2 agrees at 11 bases. The germline CDR1 and CDR2 sequences are MDHEN and SYDVKM. CDR3 length: 17 residues. J was trimmed by 8 bases and V by 3 bases; bases with no gene match: 12.

The V and J genes are TRBV19 and TRBJ1-1, with D unclear. The germline V gene has CDR1 LNHDA and CDR2 SQIVND (reference sequence). This CDR3 has 13 amino acids. With 5 bases removed from V and 0 bases from J, the gap between germline ends came to 7 bases. CDR3 DNA: TGTGCCAGTAGTGTGGAGATGAACACTGAAGCTTTCTTT. Translated, it gives CASSVEMNTEAFF. The full variable domain, with the rest looked up from reference TRBV19 and TRBJ1-1, is DGGITQSPKYLFRKEGQNVTLSCEQNLNHDAMYWYRQDPGQGLRLIYYSQIVNDFQKGDIAEGYSVSREKKESFPLTVTSAQKNPTAFYLCASSVEMNTEAFFGQGTRLTVV.

This clonotype was picked up many times. This chain uses TRBV6-1 with TRBJ2-6; no firm D call. Germline V lookup: CDR1 MNHNS, CDR2 SASEGT. This CDR3 region has 18 residues. V lost 6 bases, J lost 0 bases, and 18 bases lay in between. Written as DNA, the CDR3 is TGTGCCAGCAGCCCGAGGACCGCTACAAACTCTGGGGCCAACGTCCTGACTTTC. It encodes CASSPRTATNSGANVLTF.

This clonotype was seen at least ten times. This chain connects TRBV29-1 to TRBJ1-1; TRBD1 might be the D (5 bases). V lost 0 bases, J lost 0 bases, and 29 bases lay in between. CDR1 and CDR2 from the germline V gene are SQVTM and ANQGSEA. The CDR3 contains 21 residues. CDR3 sequence (DNA): TGCAGCGTTGAAGAGCCGGATCTTGAGGTTAACTGGGGACCGATGAACACTGAAGCTTTCTTT. Its protein is CSVEEPDLEVNWGPMNTEAFF. Looking up the rest from reference TRBV29-1 and TRBJ1-1 gives the full variable domain: SAVISQKPSRDICQRGTSLTIQCQVDSQVTMMFWYRQQPGQSLTLIATANQGSEATYESGFVIDKFPISRPNLTFSTLTVSNMSPEDSSIYLCSVEEPDLEVNWGPMNTEAFFGQGTRLTVV.

This clonotype has at least ten counts. The V call is TRBV6-5, the J call TRBJ2-1; TRBD2 matches at 12 bases. The CDR3 length is 17 residues. V dropped 7 bases and J dropped 0; count of bases not matched to a gene: 7. CDR1 is MNHEY and CDR2 is SVGAGI in the germline V gene. The CDR3 DNA is TGTGCCAGCAAAACTAAGACTAGCGGGAGCTCCTACAATGAGCAGTTCTTC. Translating gives CASKTKTSGSSYNEQFF.

This clonotype has a count of ten or more. V gene TRBV7-2 combines with J gene TRBJ2-1; no clear D. Germline CDR1 and CDR2: SGHTA and FQGNSA. The CDR3 extends over 14 amino acids. Trimming took 0 bases from V and 5 from J, leaving 8 bases between them. As DNA, the CDR3 is TGTGCCAGCAGCTTAGCCGCTGGGAACAATGAGCAGTTCTTC. This sequence encodes CASSLAAGNNEQFF.

This clonotype was found many times. The chain joins TRBV2 to TRBJ2-7; 8 bases agree with TRBD1. Per germline, CDR1 SNHLY and CDR2 FYNNEI. This CDR3 is built from 15 residues. The V segment lost 6 bases and the J segment 0 bases; nucleotides outside the gene matches: 7. In nucleotides, the CDR3 is TGTGCCAGCAGAGTACAGGGGGATAGCTCCTACGAGCAGTACTTC. It is translated as CASRVQGDSSYEQYF.

This clonotype was seen only a few times. This may stem from a read error, because a much larger clone lies one nucleotide away. The chain is built from TRBV6-1 and TRBJ2-7; 8 nucleotides align to TRBD1. CDR1 and CDR2 (germline): MNHNS, SASEGT. This CDR3 contains 13 residues. The V gene end was trimmed by 6 bases and the J gene end by 7 bases; junction bases not matched to a gene: 8. Here the CDR3 reads CASRDRVTPEQYF. DNA of the CDR3: TGTGCCAGCAGGGACAGGGTGACCCCGGAGCAGTACTTC.

This clonotype appeared many times. The chain is built from TRBV28 and TRBJ2-7; D possibly corresponds to TRBD1 (5 bases). The CDR3 totals 16 residues. CDR1 and CDR2 from the germline V gene are MDHEN and SYDVKM. Trimming cost V 3 bases and J 4 bases, with 19 bases left between them. DNA of the CDR3: TGTGCCAGCAGTTTTCAGGGCCTCGGTCTGCCTTACGAGCAGTACTTC. Protein: CASSFQGLGLPYEQYF.

This rearrangement joins TRBV29-1 to TRBJ1-3; maybe TRBD1 (5 bases). The CDR3 has 11 residues. Germline lookup yields CDR1 SQVTM and CDR2 ANQGSEA. V was trimmed by 4 bases and J by 4 bases, leaving 5 bases between them. The CDR3 DNA is TGCAGCGTTGGGGGCGGAAACACCATATATTTT. Protein sequence: CSVGGGNTIYF. Filled out from reference TRBV29-1 and TRBJ1-3, the complete variable domain reads SAVISQKPSRDICQRGTSLTIQCQVDSQVTMMFWYRQQPGQSLTLIATANQGSEATYESGFVIDKFPISRPNLTFSTLTVSNMSPEDSSIYLCSVGGGNTIYFGEGSWLTVV.

This clonotype was picked up many times. CDR3 sequence (DNA): TGTGCCATCAGTCTACAGGGGGACTACACCTTC. Protein product: CAISLQGDYTF. The gene calls are TRBV10-3 and TRBJ1-2; 8 bases align to TRBD1. This CDR3 contains 11 residues. V gave up 5 bases and J gave up 10 bases; unmatched junction bases: 3. Germline V gene sequence: CDR1 ENHRY, CDR2 SYGVKD.

This clonotype was detected many times. V gene TRBV3-1 combines with J gene TRBJ2-1; TRBD2 matches 9 bases. J lost 7 bases, V lost 4 bases, and 11 bases had no gene match. Germline lookup yields CDR1 LGHDT and CDR2 YNNKEL (reference sequence). The CDR3 contains 16 residues. Written as DNA, the CDR3 is TGTGCCAGCAGCCCTACTGCTAGCGGGGCAGGTAATGAGCAGTTCTTC. It is translated as CASSPTASGAGNEQFF.